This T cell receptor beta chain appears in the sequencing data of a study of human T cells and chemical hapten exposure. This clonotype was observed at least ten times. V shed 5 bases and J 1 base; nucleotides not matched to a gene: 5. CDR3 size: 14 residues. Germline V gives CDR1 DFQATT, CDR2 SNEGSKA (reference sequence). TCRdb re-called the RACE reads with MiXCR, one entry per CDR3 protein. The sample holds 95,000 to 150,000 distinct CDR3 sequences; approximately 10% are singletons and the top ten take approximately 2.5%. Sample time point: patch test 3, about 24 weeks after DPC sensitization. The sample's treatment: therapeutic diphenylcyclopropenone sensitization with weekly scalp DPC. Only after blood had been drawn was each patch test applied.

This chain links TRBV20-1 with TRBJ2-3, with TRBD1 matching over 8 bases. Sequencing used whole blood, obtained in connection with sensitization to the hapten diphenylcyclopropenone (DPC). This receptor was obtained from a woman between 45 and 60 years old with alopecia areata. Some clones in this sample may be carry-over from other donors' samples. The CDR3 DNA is TGCAGTGCTTTTCCGGGACAGGGCACAGATACGCAGTATTTT. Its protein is CSAFPGQGTDTQYF.